The next 12 T cell receptor beta chains were all read from a single sample in a study of CD8 T cells in acute hepatitis C reinfection. Time point meaning: naive CD8 control sorted from an acute-time-point sample. The method was immunoSEQ multiplex PCR; TCRdb's version includes in-frame clones alone and lacks a portion of them. The repertoire holds tens of thousands of clones, with 70% to 90% as singletons. Sequencing was done on a sample of naive CD8+ T cells from PBMCs. These receptors were collected from a woman aged 18-29 years who spontaneously cleared hepatitis C infection.

The chain links TRBV4-1 to TRBJ1-5; 9 bases map to TRBD1. J lost 3 bases, V lost 1 base, and 10 bases had no gene match. Germline values: CDR1 MGHRA, CDR2 YSYEKL. The CDR3 covers 18 residues. The CDR3 loop reads CASSQATGTGFFNQPQHF. CDR3 nucleotide sequence: TGCGCCAGCAGCCAAGCTACCGGGACAGGGTTTTTCAATCAGCCCCAGCATTTT.

The gene calls are TRBV7-8 and TRBJ1-3; TRBD1 might be the D (5 bases). In germline, CDR1 is SGHVS, CDR2 FQNEAQ. The CDR3 is made up of 17 amino acids. The ends were cut back, 1 base at V and 2 bases at J, with 15 bases in the middle. CDR3 DNA: TGTGCCAGCAGCTTAGGATGGGCAGGGTCGACTGGAAACACCATATATTTT. Its translation is CASSLGWAGSTGNTIYF.

Here the CDR3 reads CASSLALVGAGRYEKLFF. As DNA, the CDR3 is TGTGCCAGCAGCTTAGCGCTCGTAGGGGCGGGGAGATATGAAAAACTGTTTTTT. The chain is built from TRBV7-6 and TRBJ1-4, with D possibly matching TRBD1 (5 bases). With 0 bases removed from V and 6 bases from J, the gap between germline ends came to 20 bases. The CDR3 has 18 residues. Germline CDR1 and CDR2: SGHVS and FNYEAQ.

The V call is TRBV7-9, the J call TRBJ2-7; no definite D call. In germline, CDR1 is SEHNR, CDR2 FQNEAQ (reference sequence). The ends were cut back, 5 bases at V and 3 bases at J, with 11 bases in the middle. The CDR3 runs to 13 residues. The CDR3 loop reads CASSRPRSYEQYF. The CDR3 coding sequence is TGTGCCAGCAGCCGCCCGCGTAGCTACGAGCAGTACTTC.

This clone appeared a single time. This chain joins TRBV13 and TRBJ2-7; a weak D match, TRBD2 (5 bases). Germline values: CDR1 PRHDT, CDR2 FYEKMQ (reference sequence). The CDR3 is 13 residues long. The V end was cut by 5 bases, the J end by 7 bases, with 15 bases between. The CDR3 bases are TGTGCCAGCAGCCTGGACTCAACTCAGGAGCAGTACTTC. Residues: CASSLDSTQEQYF.

The chain joins TRBV27 to TRBJ2-5; 9 bases map to TRBD1. Per germline, CDR1 MNHEY and CDR2 SMNVEV (reference sequence). The CDR3 is 14 residues long. The V segment lost 5 bases and the J segment 5 bases; nucleotides outside the gene matches: 6. This CDR3 is CASSLTGGRETQYF. CDR3 DNA: TGTGCCAGCAGTCTGACAGGGGGGCGGGAGACCCAGTACTTC.

This chain connects TRBV7-9 to TRBJ2-7; the D is unclear. CDR3 size: 12 residues. Looked up from germline, CDR1 is SEHNR and CDR2 is FQNEAQ (reference sequence). Between the trimmed V and J ends, which lost 3 bases and 1 base, there was a span of 4 bases. CDR3 DNA sequence: TGTGCCAGCAGCTTTATATCCTACGAGCAGTACTTC. This encodes CASSFISYEQYF.

The CDR3 sequence: CASSLFPGNIDGYTF. Written as DNA, the CDR3 is TGTGCCAGCAGCTTATTCCCGGGGAATATCGATGGCTACACCTTC. This chain uses TRBV7-8 with TRBJ1-2; D unclear. V gave up 2 bases and J gave up 6 bases, with 16 bases separating them. This CDR3 spans 15 amino acids. Germline CDR1 reads SGHVS; CDR2 reads FQNEAQ.

The table lists this clone with a count of one. The chain recombines TRBV27 with TRBJ1-5; a possible D gene is TRBD1 (6 bases). This CDR3 contains 13 residues. The V and J ends lost 6 bases and 7 bases respectively, with 13 bases between them. Germline CDR1 MNHEY, CDR2 SMNVEV (reference sequence). The CDR3 here is CASSTGISQPQHF. The CDR3 DNA reads as TGTGCCAGCAGCACAGGGATAAGCCAGCCCCAGCATTTT.

The chain couples TRBV18 to TRBJ1-5; D is unclear. The CDR3 has 15 amino acids. Trimming cost V 3 bases and J 2 bases, with 11 bases left between them. Germline CDR1 is KGHSH and CDR2 is LQKENI. This chain's CDR3 is CASSPAGEGNQPQHF. In DNA form, the CDR3 reads TGTGCCAGCTCACCCGCCGGGGAGGGCAATCAGCCCCAGCATTTT.

In this sample, this clone turned up a few times. Here the CDR3 reads CASSYSDQYEQYF. The CDR3 bases are TGTGCCAGCAGTTACTCGGACCAATACGAGCAGTACTTC. V and J are TRBV6-5 and TRBJ2-7, with D unresolved. From germline, CDR1 is MNHEY and CDR2 SVGAGI. Trimming took off 0 bases at V and 4 bases at J, with 7 bases between the two ends. This CDR3 is built from 13 residues.

V gene TRBV7-9 combines with J gene TRBJ2-5; D is possibly TRBD2 (5 bases). This CDR3 has 15 amino acids. The germline V and J ends were trimmed by 6 bases and 4 bases, with 18 bases remaining between them. Germline assignment: CDR1 SEHNR and CDR2 FQNEAQ (reference sequence). The DNA for the CDR3 is TGTGCCAGCAGTTATGTGGGGAAAGGAGGAGAGACCCAGTACTTC. This encodes CASSYVGKGGETQYF.